The rows below give T cell receptor beta chains drawn from one sample of a study of OX40 agonist ivuxolimab in advanced cancers. Repertoires were generated with immunoSEQ multiplex PCR, while TCRdb's copy carries only in-frame clones and drops some. The sample has 57,000 or so clones, roughly 84% seen once. The material was CD4+ or CD8+ T cells sorted from blood, obtained in a trial of the OX40 agonist ivuxolimab. These receptors were collected from an adult with an advanced solid tumor such as melanoma, head and neck, liver or kidney cancer. Each CDR3 is given with its conserved first and last residue. The order of the fields is D gene, clone size, V gene, J gene, CDR3 protein, CDR3 DNA. D genes are given only for firm matches. Some rows mark clone size as missing; the rest say once, few, many or name a class of expanded clone.

D: -; size: -; V: TRBV7-8; J: TRBJ2-1; CDR3: CASNSPPAPSSYNEQFF; DNA: TGTGCCAGCAACTCCCCGCCGGCACCGAGCTCCTACAATGAGCAGTTCTTC
D: -; size: -; V: TRBV7-9; J: TRBJ1-2; CDR3: CASSFPGGADYGYTF; DNA: TGTGCCAGCAGCTTCCCGGGGGGCGCAGACTATGGCTACACCTTC
D: -; size: -; V: TRBV27; J: TRBJ1-1; CDR3: CASRSRNLNTEAFF; DNA: TGTGCCAGCAGAAGTAGAAACCTGAACACTGAAGCTTTCTTT
D: -; size: -; V: TRBV7-2; J: TRBJ1-1; CDR3: CASSFIPRDTEAFF; DNA: TGTGCCAGCAGCTTCATTCCCAGGGACACTGAAGCTTTCTTT
D: TRBD2; size: -; V: TRBV7-9; J: TRBJ2-5; CDR3: CASSPGLAGGETQYF; DNA: TGTGCCAGCAGCCCGGGACTAGCGGGGGGGGAGACCCAGTACTTC
D: -; size: -; V: TRBV10-3; J: TRBJ1-2; CDR3: CAISGVRDKDYGYTF; DNA: TGTGCCATCAGTGGGGTCCGGGACAAAGACTATGGCTACACCTTC
D: -; size: -; V: TRBV18; J: TRBJ1-5; CDR3: CASSPTGKGNQPQHF; DNA: TGTGCCAGCTCACCCACAGGGAAGGGCAATCAGCCCCAGCATTTT
D: TRBD1; size: -; V: TRBV6-6; J: TRBJ1-5; CDR3: CASRFRQGAYQPQHF; DNA: TGTGCCAGCAGATTCCGACAGGGGGCCTATCAGCCCCAGCATTTT
D: -; size: -; V: TRBV7-2; J: TRBJ1-5; CDR3: CASSLGDRNQPQHF; DNA: TGTGCCAGCAGCTTAGGAGACAGAAATCAGCCCCAGCATTTT
D: -; size: -; V: TRBV7-3; J: TRBJ2-6; CDR3: CASRMSSGANVLTF; DNA: TGTGCCAGCAGAATGAGCTCTGGGGCCAACGTCCTGACTTTC
D: TRBD1; size: -; V: TRBV30; J: TRBJ2-5; CDR3: CAFSAGTAQETQYF; DNA: TGTGCCTTCTCCGCCGGGACAGCACAAGAGACCCAGTACTTC
D: -; size: once; V: TRBV18; J: TRBJ1-1; CDR3: CASSNQEDTEAFF; DNA: TGTGCCAGCTCCAACCAGGAGGACACTGAAGCTTTCTTT
D: TRBD1; size: few; V: TRBV6-5; J: TRBJ2-4; CDR3: CASSSGQGRIQYF; DNA: TGTGCCAGCAGTAGTGGACAGGGACGCATTCAGTACTTC
D: TRBD1; size: -; V: TRBV19; J: TRBJ1-5; CDR3: CASSIPGTGGGQPQHF; DNA: TGTGCCAGTAGTATCCCGGGGACAGGGGGCGGTCAGCCCCAGCATTTT
D: -; size: -; V: TRBV18; J: TRBJ2-1; CDR3: CASSPRGISYNEQFF; DNA: TGTGCCAGCTCACCACGGGGGATCTCCTACAATGAGCAGTTCTTC
D: -; size: -; V: TRBV4-2; J: TRBJ2-3; CDR3: CASSQGWTTDTQYF; DNA: TGTGCCAGCAGCCAAGGGTGGACCACAGATACGCAGTATTTT
D: TRBD1; size: -; V: TRBV5-4; J: TRBJ1-2; CDR3: CASSLAGTVGYTF; DNA: TGTGCCAGCAGCTTGGCCGGGACAGTTGGCTACACCTTC
D: TRBD1; size: once; V: TRBV28; J: TRBJ1-5; CDR3: CASTRTGDGNQPQHF; DNA: TGTGCCAGCACCAGGACAGGGGATGGCAATCAGCCCCAGCATTTT
D: TRBD1; size: -; V: TRBV5-4; J: TRBJ1-6; CDR3: CASSLAGQGDSPLHF; DNA: TGTGCCAGCAGCTTGGCGGGACAGGGGGATTCACCCCTCCACTTT
D: -; size: -; V: TRBV28; J: TRBJ1-3; CDR3: CASSLWSLGTSGNTIYF; DNA: TGTGCCAGCAGTTTATGGTCTTTGGGGACCTCTGGAAACACCATATATTTT
D: TRBD1; size: few; V: TRBV7-9; J: TRBJ1-4; CDR3: CASSYGTGGEKLFF; DNA: TGTGCCAGCAGCTACGGGACAGGGGGTGAAAAACTGTTTTTT
D: TRBD1; size: -; V: TRBV25-1; J: TRBJ1-4; CDR3: CASSARTGRTEKLFF; DNA: TGTGCCAGCAGTGCTCGGACAGGGCGTACCGAAAAACTGTTTTTT
D: -; size: once; V: TRBV5-1; J: TRBJ1-1; CDR3: CASSLLGSINTEAFF; DNA: TGCGCCAGCAGCTTGCTTGGAAGCATTAACACTGAAGCTTTCTTT
D: -; size: -; V: TRBV7-9; J: TRBJ1-2; CDR3: CASSSFDRANYGYTF; DNA: TGTGCCAGCAGCTCCTTCGACAGAGCTAACTATGGCTACACCTTC
D: -; size: -; V: TRBV7-9; J: TRBJ2-3; CDR3: CASSREWYTQYF; DNA: TGTGCCAGCAGCCGCGAATGGTATACGCAGTATTTT
D: -; size: -; V: TRBV10-3; J: TRBJ1-5; CDR3: CAISEWGLRGDQPQHF; DNA: TGTGCCATCAGTGAGTGGGGTTTACGGGGCGATCAGCCCCAGCATTTT
D: -; size: -; V: TRBV7-2; J: TRBJ1-4; CDR3: CASSLGFRDILSTNEKLFF; DNA: TGTGCCAGCAGCTTAGGTTTTCGGGACATACTCTCAACTAATGAAAAACTGTTTTTT
D: -; size: -; V: TRBV11-3; J: TRBJ2-7; CDR3: CASSLGHNFYEQYF; DNA: TGTGCCAGCAGCTTAGGTCATAACTTCTACGAGCAGTACTTC
D: TRBD1; size: -; V: TRBV9; J: TRBJ2-1; CDR3: CASSAGQGGNEQFF; DNA: TGTGCCAGCAGCGCGGGACAGGGGGGGAATGAGCAGTTCTTC
D: -; size: few; V: TRBV4-1; J: TRBJ1-1; CDR3: CASSQVVVNTEAFF; DNA: TGCGCCAGCAGCCAAGTAGTAGTGAACACTGAAGCTTTCTTT
D: -; size: once; V: TRBV12-5; J: TRBJ1-1; CDR3: CASGKQANTEAFF; DNA: TGTGCTAGTGGCAAACAGGCGAACACTGAAGCTTTCTTT
D: -; size: -; V: TRBV4-1; J: TRBJ2-7; CDR3: CASSQRAKTYEQYF; DNA: TGCGCCAGCAGCCAAAGGGCGAAAACCTACGAGCAGTACTTC
D: -; size: -; V: TRBV7-3; J: TRBJ2-1; CDR3: CASSLGKGPDNEQFF; DNA: TGTGCCAGCAGCTTAGGTAAAGGGCCGGACAATGAGCAGTTCTTC
D: -; size: -; V: TRBV30; J: TRBJ2-3; CDR3: CAWSVGAGSPDTQYF; DNA: TGTGCCTGGAGTGTAGGTGCGGGGAGCCCGGATACGCAGTATTTT
D: -; size: once; V: TRBV5-1; J: TRBJ1-4; CDR3: CASSTTGRGNEKLFF; DNA: TGCGCCAGCAGCACCACAGGGAGGGGGAATGAAAAACTGTTTTTT
D: TRBD1; size: -; V: TRBV19; J: TRBJ2-3; CDR3: CASRDTGGTQYF; DNA: TGTGCCAGTAGGGATACAGGGGGCACGCAGTATTTT
D: -; size: few; V: TRBV10-3; J: TRBJ1-2; CDR3: CAISEGDKGASYTF; DNA: TGTGCCATCAGTGAGGGGGACAAGGGTGCAAGCTACACCTTC
D: -; size: -; V: TRBV30; J: TRBJ2-3; CDR3: CAWSVGAPGTQYF; DNA: TGTGCCTGGAGTGTTGGGGCCCCGGGTACGCAGTATTTT
D: -; size: -; V: TRBV27; J: TRBJ2-2; CDR3: CASRGVGTGELFF; DNA: TGTGCCAGCAGGGGGGTGGGCACCGGGGAGCTGTTTTTT
D: -; size: -; V: TRBV30; J: TRBJ1-5; CDR3: CAWTSVYSNQPQHF; DNA: TGTGCCTGGACAAGCGTGTATAGCAATCAGCCCCAGCATTTT
D: TRBD2; size: -; V: TRBV19; J: TRBJ2-2; CDR3: CASRLAGTGELFF; DNA: TGTGCCAGTCGTCTAGCGGGCACCGGGGAGCTGTTTTTT
D: -; size: -; V: TRBV6-6; J: TRBJ2-5; CDR3: CASGRDLQKGTQYF; DNA: TGTGCCAGCGGGCGCGACCTCCAAAAGGGGACCCAGTACTTC
D: -; size: -; V: TRBV7-8; J: TRBJ2-7; CDR3: CASSTRTETYEQYF; DNA: TGTGCCAGCAGCACCCGGACGGAAACCTACGAGCAGTACTTC
D: -; size: few; V: TRBV27; J: TRBJ2-5; CDR3: CASSMDRIGGETQYF; DNA: TGTGCCAGCAGTATGGACAGGATCGGGGGAGAGACCCAGTACTTC
D: -; size: -; V: TRBV20-1; J: TRBJ1-2; CDR3: CSASLPYGYTF; DNA: TGCAGTGCTTCACTCCCATATGGCTACACCTTC
D: TRBD1; size: few; V: TRBV19; J: TRBJ2-2; CDR3: CASSKYSGTENTGELFF; DNA: TGTGCCAGTAGCAAATATTCCGGGACAGAGAACACCGGGGAGCTGTTTTTT
D: -; size: -; V: TRBV20-1; J: TRBJ2-5; CDR3: CSAETGTHYF; DNA: TGCAGTGCTGAAACCGGGACCCACTACTTC